Following are 32 T cell receptor beta chains from one sample sequenced in a study of blood T cell repertoires in COVID-19. Some clones are missing from TCRdb's copy, which holds only in-frame ones; the method was immunoSEQ multiplex PCR. The table shows 180,000 or so clones, with about four fifths occurring only once. The specimen was peripheral blood. These receptors all stem from a woman aged 40 to 50 with COVID-19, enrolled during active disease.

This clone occurred many times. V is TRBV19 and J is TRBJ2-7; 13 bases match TRBD2. The V gene's germline CDR1 is LNHDA and CDR2 SQIVND (reference sequence). The CDR3 is 14 amino acids. V was clipped by 10 bases and J by 0 bases; unmatched bases: 3. Here the CDR3 reads CATRTSGSSYEQYF. Here the CDR3 DNA reads TGTGCCACCAGGACTAGCGGGAGCTCCTACGAGCAGTACTTC.

The J gene is TRBJ1-2, the V gene TRBV6-5, with 10 bases matching TRBD1. The ends lost 2 bases at V and 8 bases at J; junction bases unmatched: 5. Germline assignment: CDR1 MNHEY and CDR2 SVGAGI. This CDR3 has 14 amino acids. CDR3 DNA: TGTGCCAGCAGTTACACCGGGACAGGGGCCGGCTACACCTTC. It translates to CASSYTGTGAGYTF.

This clone was found a few times. This chain connects TRBV30 to TRBJ1-2; D remains ambiguous. V lost 1 base to trimming and J lost 4 bases, with 13 bases between them. Germline V gives CDR1 GTSNPN, CDR2 SVGIG (reference sequence). This CDR3 is 14 amino acids long. The CDR3 bases are TGTGCCTGGAGTGACACATTTACCCTCTATGGCTACACCTTC. This gives the protein CAWSDTFTLYGYTF.

The chain carries TRBV5-6 and TRBJ2-1, with a possible D match to TRBD2 (6 bases). There are 16 residues in the CDR3. Germline V CDR1 and CDR2: SGHDT, YYEEEE. V shed 4 bases and J shed 9 bases, with 23 bases lying between them. Here the CDR3 reads CASSLTGTPTGSEQFF. CDR3 coding DNA: TGTGCCAGCAGCCTTACCGGGACTCCGACGGGCAGTGAGCAGTTCTTC.

The sample holds many counts of this clone. The chain couples TRBV5-4 to TRBJ1-1; no firm D call. Germline V CDR1 and CDR2: SGHNT, YYREEE (reference sequence). This CDR3 spans 14 amino acids. Trimming removed 0 bases from V and 1 base from J, with 7 bases in between. DNA for the CDR3: TGTGCCAGCAGCTTGGCCCCCCAGAACACTGAAGCTTTCTTT. This sequence encodes CASSLAPQNTEAFF. Using reference TRBV5-4 and TRBJ1-1 for the parts outside the CDR3, the full variable domain is ETGVTQSPTHLIKTRGQQVTLRCSSQSGHNTVSWYQQALGQGPQFIFQYYREEENGRGNFPPRFSGLQFPNYSSELNVNALELDDSALYLCASSLAPQNTEAFFGQGTRLTVV.

This chain joins TRBV27 and TRBJ2-1; 8 bases agree with TRBD1. Germline V CDR1 and CDR2: MNHEY, SMNVEV (reference sequence). CDR3 size: 16 residues. J lost 6 bases, V lost 6 bases, and 13 bases had no gene match. CDR3 protein: CASSSSGTGTFNEQFF. CDR3 DNA: TGTGCCAGCAGCTCCTCCGGGACAGGAACTTTCAATGAGCAGTTCTTC.

This chain joins TRBV7-3 and TRBJ2-2; tentatively, D is TRBD1 (5 bases). The CDR3 extends over 14 amino acids. Germline-derived CDR1 and CDR2 are SGHTA and FQGTGA. Trimming pared 10 bases from V and 0 bases from J, leaving 12 bases between. CDR3: CATTDSSNTGELFF. The CDR3 nucleotides read TGTGCCACCACAGACAGCTCGAACACCGGGGAGCTGTTTTTT.

The chain has TRBV18 and TRBJ1-2; D uncertain. Between the trimmed V and J ends, which lost 3 bases and 8 bases, there was a span of 19 bases. The V gene's germline CDR1 is KGHSH and CDR2 LQKENI. This CDR3 spans 15 amino acids. Here the CDR3 DNA reads TGTGCCAGCTCACCGCCGGTCAGGCAAAGAGGGGGCTACACCTTC. Translation gives CASSPPVRQRGGYTF.

The genes are TRBV20-1 and TRBJ2-7; D is unresolved. Per the germline V gene, CDR1 is DFQATT and CDR2 is SNEGSKA (reference sequence). V lost 3 bases and J lost 7, with 10 bases in between. The CDR3 is 11 residues long. The CDR3 spells CSASFIGEQYF. CDR3 DNA sequence: TGCAGTGCTAGCTTTATCGGGGAGCAGTACTTC.

The chain couples TRBV15 to TRBJ2-1; 10 bases line up with TRBD1. Trimming took 4 bases from V and 5 from J; bases not matched to a gene: 8. There are 16 residues in the CDR3. Germline V CDR1 and CDR2: LNHNV, YYDKDF (reference sequence). CDR3 in amino acids: CATSTLDRGINNEQFF. The DNA for the CDR3 is TGTGCCACCAGCACCCTGGACAGGGGGATAAACAATGAGCAGTTCTTC.

This chain's CDR3 is CASSRGLAGNNEQFF. CDR3 in DNA: TGTGCCAGCAGCCGTGGACTAGCGGGAAACAATGAGCAGTTCTTC. J is TRBJ2-1 and V is TRBV5-5, with TRBD2 matching over 12 bases. There are 15 residues in the CDR3. Trimming removed 4 bases from V and 5 bases from J; junction bases left unmatched: 4. Germline V gives CDR1 SGHKS, CDR2 YYEKEE (reference sequence). The full variable domain, completed using reference TRBV5-5 and TRBJ2-1, is DAGVTQSPTHLIKTRGQQVTLRCSPISGHKSVSWYQQVLGQGPQFIFQYYEKEERGRGNFPDRFSARQFPNYSSELNVNALLLGDSALYLCASSRGLAGNNEQFFGPGTRLTVL.

This clone is a singleton in its sample. The V and J genes are TRBV30 and TRBJ2-4, with 8 bases fitting TRBD1. Germline CDR1 is GTSNPN and CDR2 is SVGIG (reference sequence). The V gene end was trimmed by 5 bases and the J gene end by 0 bases; junction bases not matched to a gene: 3. The CDR3 totals 14 residues. CDR3 amino acids: CAWAGQGAKNIQYF. In DNA, the CDR3 is TGTGCCTGGGCCGGACAGGGAGCCAAAAACATTCAGTACTTC.

The gene calls are TRBV11-3 and TRBJ1-1; no firm D call. Trimming pared 0 bases from V and 1 base from J, leaving 3 bases between. The length of the CDR3 is 13 residues. The germline CDR1 and CDR2 sequences are SGHNT and YENEEA. The DNA for the CDR3 is TGTGCCAGCAGCTTAGACAGGAACACTGAAGCTTTCTTT. This sequence encodes CASSLDRNTEAFF.

Note on this clone: The junction departs from germline at one end; a sequencing error may be responsible. This chain joins TRBV2 and TRBJ2-5; no firm D call. CDR1 and CDR2 (germline): SNHLY, FYNNEI. CDR3 length: 11 residues. The CDR3 spells CASASAWAQHF. DNA for the CDR3: TGTGCCAGCGCTTCCGCGTGGGCTCAACACTTC.

The gene calls are TRBV15 and TRBJ2-1; 11 bases align to TRBD2. Germline values: CDR1 LNHNV, CDR2 YYDKDF (reference sequence). The ends lost 6 bases at V and 9 bases at J; junction bases unmatched: 7. CDR3 size: 14 residues. The chain's CDR3 is CATRTSGGRGEQFF. The CDR3 nucleotides read TGTGCCACCAGAACTAGCGGGGGAAGGGGTGAGCAGTTCTTC.

J is TRBJ1-4 and V is TRBV4-1; tentatively, D is TRBD1 (6 bases). The V and J ends lost 5 bases and 8 bases respectively, with 12 bases between them. The CDR3 totals 13 residues. Per germline, CDR1 MGHRA and CDR2 YSYEKL. CDR3 DNA sequence: TGCGCCAGCAGCACACGACAGGCGGAAAAACTGTTTTTT. This sequence encodes CASSTRQAEKLFF.

In DNA, the CDR3 is TGTGCCAGCAGCAAAGCGGCGGCAGACCCGAATGAAAAACTGTTTTTT. Encoded protein: CASSKAAADPNEKLFF. This chain connects TRBV21-1 to TRBJ1-4. TRBV21-1 is a listed pseudogene. This CDR3 contains 16 residues.

Only a few counts were recorded for this clone. The rearrangement uses TRBV10-3 and TRBJ2-6, with a possible D match to TRBD2 (7 bases). V was cut by 6 bases and J by 0 bases, with 15 bases left in between. This CDR3 is 17 amino acids long. Germline V gene lookup returns CDR1 ENHRY and CDR2 SYGVKD. The CDR3 sequence is CAIRGGGSHSGANVLTF. In DNA, the CDR3 is TGTGCCATCAGGGGAGGGGGGTCTCACTCTGGGGCCAACGTCCTGACTTTC.

This rearrangement joins TRBV6-5 to TRBJ2-5; D is perhaps TRBD1 (6 bases). V was clipped by 6 bases and J by 4 bases, with 12 bases between them. The length of the CDR3 is 13 residues. The germline V gene encodes CDR1 MNHEY and CDR2 SVGAGI. This CDR3 is CASRVQGPETQYF. CDR3 in DNA: TGTGCCAGCAGAGTGCAGGGGCCAGAGACCCAGTACTTC.

The chain recombines TRBV27 with TRBJ2-7; weak D call: TRBD1 (6 bases). Trimming removed 5 bases at V and 0 bases at J, with 11 bases between. This CDR3 has 14 amino acids. Germline CDR1 reads MNHEY; CDR2 reads SMNVEV (reference sequence). CDR3 amino acids: CASSPRTDSYEQYV. As DNA, the CDR3 is TGTGCCAGCAGTCCAAGGACAGACTCCTACGAGCAGTACGTC.

This clone is medium-sized in the sample. The rearrangement links TRBV30 to TRBJ1-6; unclear D gene. CDR3 length: 13 amino acids. V shed 4 bases and J shed 9 bases, with 13 bases lying between them. Germline V gives CDR1 GTSNPN, CDR2 SVGIG (reference sequence). The DNA of the CDR3 is TGTGCCTGGAAAGAGAGCCCACCTTCACCCCTCCACTTT. The encoded protein is CAWKESPPSPLHF. Looking up the rest from reference TRBV30 and TRBJ1-6 gives the full variable domain: SQTIHQWPATLVQPVGSPLSLECTVEGTSNPNLYWYRQAAGRGLQLLFYSVGIGQISSEVPQNLSASRPQDRQFILSSKKLLLSDSGFYLCAWKESPPSPLHFGNGTRLTVT.

The table lists this clone with a few counts. The V and J genes are TRBV3-1 (or the pseudogene TRBV3-2) and TRBJ1-3; 8 positions match TRBD1. Trimming cost V 0 bases and J 4 bases; bases outside gene matches: 11. This CDR3 is 18 amino acids long. Germline V lookup: CDR1 LGHDT, CDR2 YNNKEL (reference sequence). The CDR3 nucleotides read TGTGCCAGCAGCCAAGATTTGGACAGGGTCGTCCAGGGAAACACCATATATTTT. Translation gives CASSQDLDRVVQGNTIYF.

The rearrangement links TRBV7-8 to TRBJ2-1; 9 positions match TRBD2. Germline V CDR1 and CDR2: SGHVS, FQNEAQ. V was clipped by 2 bases and J by 7 bases; unmatched bases: 9. CDR3 length: 16 amino acids. The CDR3 sequence: CASSLMARREGNEQFF. DNA of the CDR3: TGTGCCAGCAGCTTAATGGCGAGGCGGGAGGGGAATGAGCAGTTCTTC.

The rearrangement uses TRBV19 and TRBJ1-2, with D perhaps matching TRBD1 (6 bases). In germline, CDR1 is LNHDA, CDR2 SQIVND (reference sequence). This CDR3 comprises 13 residues. V lost 7 bases, J lost 0 bases, and 9 bases lay in between. The CDR3 DNA sequence: TGTGCCAGTAATAGGGGGACTAACTATGGCTACACCTTC. Protein sequence: CASNRGTNYGYTF.

The chain joins TRBV28 to TRBJ1-1; no definite D call. Germline CDR1 MDHEN, CDR2 SYDVKM. CDR3 length: 15 residues. V was shortened by 6 bases and J by 4 bases, with 18 bases between the two germline ends. CDR3 sequence reads: CASSTPVAGSTEAFF. In nucleotides, the CDR3 is TGTGCCAGCAGCACCCCGGTGGCAGGATCCACTGAAGCTTTCTTT.

Points on this clone: The junction shows a germline mismatch at one end, possibly a read error. The rearrangement uses TRBV7-3 and TRBJ2-2; D call uncertain. CDR1 and CDR2 (germline): SGHTA, FQGTGA. CDR3 length: 19 amino acids. For the CDR3, the DNA is TGTGCCAGCAGCTTAAGTCCCGGGTTGGGTAGATCGAAAACCGGGGAGCTGTTTTTT. Its protein product is CASSLSPGLGRSKTGELFF.

About this clone: Other DNA sequences of this sample code for an identical CDR3. The chain combines TRBV15 with TRBJ2-5; perhaps TRBD1 as D (6 bases). The germline V and J ends were trimmed by 1 base and 1 base, with 7 bases remaining between them. Per germline, CDR1 LNHNV and CDR2 YYDKDF (reference sequence). The CDR3 runs 14 residues. CDR3 sequence reads: CATSRGDTQETQYF. CDR3 in DNA: TGTGCCACCAGCAGAGGGGACACCCAAGAGACCCAGTACTTC.

The V call is TRBV20-1, the J call TRBJ2-5, with 7 positions matching TRBD2. With V trimmed by 3 bases and J by 10 bases, 14 bases remained unmatched. Germline CDR1 and CDR2: DFQATT and SNEGSKA (reference sequence). The CDR3 spans 14 residues. CDR3 coding DNA: TGCAGTGCTAGTATAAGCGGGGCCAAGAGTTACCAGTACTTC. Translation: CSASISGAKSYQYF.

The V gene is TRBV11-2, the J gene TRBJ2-7; 8 nucleotides line up with TRBD2. This CDR3 has 16 residues. Germline V gene lookup returns CDR1 SGHAT and CDR2 FQNNGV. The V and J ends lost 2 bases and 6 bases, in that order; junction bases with no gene match: 12. The CDR3 reads CASSLYGRSGSSEQYF. The CDR3 nucleotides are TGTGCCAGCAGCTTATATGGACGAAGCGGGAGCTCCGAGCAGTACTTC.

The chain has TRBV5-1 and TRBJ2-3; D gene unclear. Trimming removed 2 bases at V and 3 bases at J, with 16 bases between. The CDR3 consists of 16 residues. Germline V gene sequence: CDR1 SGHRS, CDR2 YFSETQ. The CDR3 spells CASSLTIPTGTDTQYF. Here the CDR3 DNA reads TGCGCCAGCAGCTTAACAATTCCTACCGGGACAGATACGCAGTATTTT.

The chain employs TRBV19 and TRBJ2-5, with D maybe TRBD2 (7 bases). CDR3 size: 17 residues. Trimming stripped 8 bases from V and 4 bases from J, with 26 bases between. CDR1 and CDR2 from the germline V gene are LNHDA and SQIVND (reference sequence). CDR3 in amino acids: CASSVGGTTLRGETQYF. The CDR3 DNA follows: TGTGCCAGTTCCGTCGGGGGGACAACTCTGAGGGGAGAGACCCAGTACTTC.

The rearrangement joins TRBV7-9 to TRBJ1-2; TRBD1 matches at 8 bases. CDR3 length equals 13 residues. J gave up 7 bases and V 5 bases, and 6 bases lay outside the gene matches. CDR1 and CDR2 (germline): SEHNR, FQNEAQ (reference sequence). This CDR3 is CASSVTGEAGYTF. CDR3 nucleotides: TGTGCCAGCAGCGTGACAGGGGAGGCTGGCTACACCTTC.